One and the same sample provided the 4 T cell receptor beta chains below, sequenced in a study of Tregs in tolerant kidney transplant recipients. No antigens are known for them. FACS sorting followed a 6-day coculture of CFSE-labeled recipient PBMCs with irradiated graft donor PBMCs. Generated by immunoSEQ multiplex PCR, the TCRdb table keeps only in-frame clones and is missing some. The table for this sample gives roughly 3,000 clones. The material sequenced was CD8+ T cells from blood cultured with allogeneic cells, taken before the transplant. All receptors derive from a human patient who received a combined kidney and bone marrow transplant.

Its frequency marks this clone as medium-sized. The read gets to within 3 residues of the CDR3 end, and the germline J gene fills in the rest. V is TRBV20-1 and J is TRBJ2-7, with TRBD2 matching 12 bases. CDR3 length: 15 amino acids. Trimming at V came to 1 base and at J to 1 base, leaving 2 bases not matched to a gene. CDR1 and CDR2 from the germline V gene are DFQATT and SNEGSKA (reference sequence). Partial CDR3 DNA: TGCAGTGCTAGAGGACTAGCGGGGGCTTCCTACGAG. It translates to CSARGLAGASYE. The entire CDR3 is CSARGLAGASYEQYF.

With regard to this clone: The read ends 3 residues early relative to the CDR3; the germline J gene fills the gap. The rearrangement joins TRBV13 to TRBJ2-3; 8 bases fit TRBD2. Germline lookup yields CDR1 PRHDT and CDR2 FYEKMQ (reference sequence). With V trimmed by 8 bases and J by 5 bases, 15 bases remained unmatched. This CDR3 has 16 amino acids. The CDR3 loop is CASGQRGLGLGDTQYF. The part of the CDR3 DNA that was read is TGTGCCAGCGGCCAGCGGGGACTAGGGTTAGGAGATACG.

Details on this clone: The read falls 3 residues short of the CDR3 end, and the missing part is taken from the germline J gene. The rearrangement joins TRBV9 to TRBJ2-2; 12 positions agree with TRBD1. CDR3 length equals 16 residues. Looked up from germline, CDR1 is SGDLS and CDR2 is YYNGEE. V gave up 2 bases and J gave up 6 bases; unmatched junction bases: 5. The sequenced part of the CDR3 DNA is TGTGCCAGCAGCGTTTCCGGGACAGGGGGCCCCGGGGAG. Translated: CASSVSGTGGPGE. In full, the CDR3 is CASSVSGTGGPGELFF. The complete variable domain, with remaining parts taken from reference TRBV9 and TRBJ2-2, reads DSGVTQTPKHLITATGQRVTLRCSPRSGDLSVYWYQQSLDQGLQFLIQYYNGEERAKGNILERFSAQQFPDLHSELNLSSLELGDSALYFCASSVSGTGGPGELFFGEGSRLTVL.

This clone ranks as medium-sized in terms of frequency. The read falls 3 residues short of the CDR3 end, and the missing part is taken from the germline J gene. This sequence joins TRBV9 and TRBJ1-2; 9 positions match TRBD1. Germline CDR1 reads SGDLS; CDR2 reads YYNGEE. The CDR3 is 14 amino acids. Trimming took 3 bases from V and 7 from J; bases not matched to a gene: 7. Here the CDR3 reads CASSAAGQGLGYTF. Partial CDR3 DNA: TGTGCCAGCAGCGCTGCGGGACAGGGTCTTGGC.